These T cell receptor beta chains were read from a single sample in a study of OX40 agonist ivuxolimab in advanced cancers. Method: immunoSEQ multiplex PCR; TCRdb's copy keeps in-frame clones and lacks some. The sample carries some 130,000 clones, roughly nine tenths recorded once. Sample: CD4+ or CD8+ T cells sorted from blood, taken in a trial of the OX40 agonist ivuxolimab. These receptors all come from an adult with an advanced solid tumor such as melanoma, head and neck, liver or kidney cancer. Each CDR3 is given with its conserved first and last residue. Each record gives: D gene, clone size, V gene, J gene, CDR3 protein, CDR3 DNA. A D gene is named only where the DNA matches it firmly. Part of the rows lack a size; the others show once, few, many or a class for expanded clones.

NA	NA	TRBV7-2	TRBJ2-2	CASTTDYNLGWLFF	TGTGCCAGCACCACGGACTATAACCTCGGGTGGCTGTTTTTT
NA	few	TRBV27	TRBJ1-4	CASSRVEGEKLFF	TGTGCCAGCAGTCGGGTCGAGGGTGAAAAACTGTTTTTT
TRBD2	NA	TRBV5-1	TRBJ2-1	CASMKREGNNEQFF	TGCGCCAGCATGAAGCGGGAGGGAAACAATGAGCAGTTCTTC
NA	NA	TRBV5-1	TRBJ1-6	CASSSGTENSPLHF	TGCGCCAGCAGTTCCGGGACCGAGAATTCACCCCTCCACTTT
NA	NA	TRBV6-1	TRBJ2-7	CASSEVRGGYEQYF	TGTGCCAGCAGTGAAGTAAGGGGAGGCTACGAGCAGTACTTC
TRBD2	NA	TRBV5-1	TRBJ2-7	CASSLTSGRLEQYF	TGCGCCAGCAGCTTGACTAGCGGGAGGCTGGAGCAGTACTTC
NA	once	TRBV30	TRBJ1-4	CAWGGGGAEKLFF	TGTGCCTGGGGAGGAGGGGGGGCGGAAAAACTGTTTTTT
NA	NA	TRBV2	TRBJ2-1	CASSENPFVSYNEQFF	TGTGCCAGCAGTGAGAACCCCTTCGTGTCCTACAATGAGCAGTTCTTC
NA	NA	TRBV11-3	TRBJ2-3	CASSPNPGDTQYF	TGTGCCAGCAGCCCCAACCCCGGAGATACGCAGTATTTT
NA	NA	TRBV10-3	TRBJ1-1	CAISGQVNTEAFF	TGTGCCATCAGTGGACAGGTAAACACTGAAGCTTTCTTT
TRBD1	NA	TRBV6-6	TRBJ1-4	CASNPGTGVEKLFF	TGTGCCAGCAATCCCGGGACAGGGGTCGAAAAACTGTTTTTT
TRBD2	NA	TRBV5-5	TRBJ2-1	CASSLGTSGGGQFF	TGTGCCAGCAGCTTAGGGACTAGCGGAGGGGGGCAGTTCTTC